These T cell receptor beta chains were read from a single sample in a study of cytomegalovirus exposure and HLA in healthy donors. Only in-frame clones appear in the TCRdb table, and some are missing; sequencing was by immunoSEQ multiplex PCR. The data hold around 150,000 clones, with about 89% observed a single time. Source material: PBMCs. These receptors all come from a woman aged 18-29 years in good health and CMV-seropositive. Each CDR3 is given with its conserved first and last residue. D genes are given only for firm matches. Part of the rows lack a size; the others show once, few, many or a class for expanded clones.

V	D	J	size	DNA	CDR3
TRBV29-1	.	TRBJ2-5	.	TGCAGCGTTGAGAACAGCCCCCTGACCCAGTACTTC	CSVENSPLTQYF
TRBV29-1	.	TRBJ2-1	.	TGCAGCGTTCACCCCCTGAAGGGACATCTTAACAATGAGCAGTTCTTC	CSVHPLKGHLNNEQFF
TRBV2	.	TRBJ2-3	.	TGTGCCAACACTAACACAGATACGCAGTATTTT	CANTNTDTQYF
TRBV4-3	.	TRBJ2-2	.	TGCGCCAGCAGCCAAGATGGAGGCGGGACGAACACCGGGGAGCTGTTTTTT	CASSQDGGGTNTGELFF
TRBV30	TRBD1	TRBJ2-7	.	TGTGCCTCGCCGGGACAGGGGCTCTACGAGCAGTACTTC	CASPGQGLYEQYF
TRBV7-3	.	TRBJ2-3	.	TGTGCCAGCAGCTTATTTATGGCGGGAACAGATACGCAGTATTTT	CASSLFMAGTDTQYF
TRBV19	.	TRBJ1-4	.	TGTGCCAGTAGTATGGGGAGGATCTATGAAAAACTGTTTTTT	CASSMGRIYEKLFF
TRBV7-9	.	TRBJ1-4	.	TGTGCCAGCAGCCTCGGGAGGGTTAATGAAAAACTGTTTTTT	CASSLGRVNEKLFF
TRBV11-2	TRBD1	TRBJ1-1	.	TGTGCCAGCAGCACAAGACAGGGAAGGACTGAAGCTTTCTTT	CASSTRQGRTEAFF
TRBV5-1	TRBD1	TRBJ2-7	.	TGCGCCAGCAGCTCGGAGGGACAGGGGCTATACGAGCAGTACTTC	CASSSEGQGLYEQYF
TRBV28	.	TRBJ1-4	few	TGTGCCAGCAGTCCCTCGTTTAATGAAAAACTGTTTTTT	CASSPSFNEKLFF
TRBV10-2	.	TRBJ2-3	.	TGCGCCAGCAGAGCCTCGGCGCGGGAAACTAGCACAGATACGCAGTATTTT	CASRASARETSTDTQYF
TRBV15	TRBD1	TRBJ1-5	.	TGTGCCACCAGCGGGGGGACAGGGGGCTGGCAGCCCCAGCATTTT	CATSGGTGGWQPQHF
TRBV7-2	TRBD2	TRBJ2-1	.	TGTGCCAGCAGCCAGGGACTAGCGGGAGCTCGTGAGCAGTTCTTC	CASSQGLAGAREQFF
TRBV6-6	.	TRBJ2-7	few	TGTGCCAGCCAGGGTAAAGGCTACGAGCAGTACTTC	CASQGKGYEQYF
TRBV5-1	TRBD2	TRBJ2-5	.	TGCGCCAGCAGCTTGAATAGCGGGGGCCCCGGAGAGACCCAGTACTTC	CASSLNSGGPGETQYF
TRBV11-3	TRBD1	TRBJ2-7	.	TGTGCCAGCAGCCCACCGGACAGGGCAAACGAGCAGTACTTC	CASSPPDRANEQYF
TRBV5-6	TRBD1	TRBJ1-2	.	TGTGCCAGCACCGGACAGGGCTCCTATGGCTACACCTTC	CASTGQGSYGYTF
TRBV7-9	TRBD2	TRBJ2-7	.	TGTGCCAGCAGCTTTCCGGGCGGTGGGACTAGCGGCTCCTACGAGCAGTACTTC	CASSFPGGGTSGSYEQYF
TRBV5-4	.	TRBJ2-7	.	TGTGCCAGCAGCTTGAATTCGCTATCGGGGGACTACGAGCAGTACTTC	CASSLNSLSGDYEQYF
TRBV4-1	TRBD1	TRBJ2-7	.	TGCGCCAGCAGCCCGGACAGGGGATACGAGCAGTACTTC	CASSPDRGYEQYF
TRBV18	TRBD1	TRBJ2-1	.	TGTGCCAGCTCACCTCGCAGGGGGCGTGACAATGAGCAGTTCTTC	CASSPRRGRDNEQFF
TRBV6-1	TRBD1	TRBJ2-7	once	TGTGCCATCGGGACAGGGGAGCCCTACGAGCAGTACTTC	CAIGTGEPYEQYF
TRBV4-1	TRBD1	TRBJ2-6	.	TGCGCCAGCAGCCAAGATGGACAGGCGGCCCTCTCTGGGGCCAACGTCCTGACTTTC	CASSQDGQAALSGANVLTF
TRBV29-1	.	TRBJ2-1	.	TGCAGCGTTGAGGGCGGGCCAGCCAGCGAGCAGTTCTTC	CSVEGGPASEQFF
TRBV10-2	.	TRBJ2-2	once	TGCGCCAGCAGTGGCTGGCCCTGGGGAGCGCCCACTGAGAACACCGGGGAGCTGTTTTTT	CASSGWPWGAPTENTGELFF
TRBV5-5	.	TRBJ2-1	.	TGTGCCAGCAGCTCCCGACGGGTGGGGAGCTCCTACAATGAGCAGTTCTTC	CASSSRRVGSSYNEQFF
TRBV2	.	TRBJ2-2	.	TGTGCCAGCAGATCGGCGGAGTACACCGGGGAGCTGTTTTTT	CASRSAEYTGELFF
TRBV23-1	.	TRBJ1-1	.	TGCGCCAGCACTACAGGGATGAACACTGAAGCTTTCTTT	CASTTGMNTEAFF
TRBV13	.	TRBJ2-3	.	TGTGCCAGCAGCCGAGGGGGGGGCCTGGAAGATACGCAGTATTTT	CASSRGGGLEDTQYF
TRBV4-3	.	TRBJ2-7	.	TGCGCCAGCAGCCAAGAAGTCAGCTACGAGCAGTACTTC	CASSQEVSYEQYF
TRBV19	.	TRBJ2-1	.	TGTGCCAGTGCGCCAACCTCCTCCTACAATGAGCAGTTCTTC	CASAPTSSYNEQFF
TRBV18	.	TRBJ1-4	.	TGTGCCAGCTCACCACCGTTGGGCCACGGGGGAACTAATGAAAAACTGTTTTTT	CASSPPLGHGGTNEKLFF
TRBV7-7	.	TRBJ2-1	.	TGTGCCAGCAGCTTAGGTCGGGAATTATACAATGAGCAGTTCTTC	CASSLGRELYNEQFF
TRBV5-4	TRBD1	TRBJ2-4	.	TGTGCCAGCAGCTGGTGGCAGGGGGCGGGCGTACTAGCCAAAAACATTCAGTACTTC	CASSWWQGAGVLAKNIQYF
TRBV28	TRBD1	TRBJ1-2	.	TGTGCCAGCAGTTTATTCCGGGACAGGGACGGCTACACCTTC	CASSLFRDRDGYTF
TRBV20-1	.	TRBJ2-7	.	TGCAGTGCCGCGGACAGCTACGAGCAGTACTTC	CSAADSYEQYF
TRBV30	TRBD1	TRBJ2-5	.	TGTGCCTGGAGTCCCGACAGGGGTCGGCCAGAGACCCAGTACTTC	CAWSPDRGRPETQYF
TRBV28	TRBD1	TRBJ1-1	.	TGTGCCAGCAGTTTTGACAGGGGTGGTACTGAAGCTTTCTTT	CASSFDRGGTEAFF
TRBV5-6	.	TRBJ2-5	.	TGTGCCAGCAGCTTGGCCGGGACTCTACAAGAGACCCAGTACTTC	CASSLAGTLQETQYF
TRBV23-1	TRBD1	TRBJ1-1	.	TGCGCCAGGACAGGGGGCGTAGGGATGAACACTGAAGCTTTCTTT	CARTGGVGMNTEAFF
TRBV28	.	TRBJ1-2	.	TGTGCCAGCAGCGTAGGGGTTACGGGCTACACCTTC	CASSVGVTGYTF
TRBV6-5	.	TRBJ2-2	.	TGTGCCAGCAGTTTCGGTACCACCGGGGAGCTGTTTTTT	CASSFGTTGELFF
TRBV2	TRBD1	TRBJ2-5	.	TGTGCCAGCCGGACAGGGCAAGAGACCCAGTACTTC	CASRTGQETQYF
TRBV30	TRBD1	TRBJ1-5	.	TGTGCCTGGAGAACCAAGGGACAGGGGATGGGTCAGCCCCAGCATTTT	CAWRTKGQGMGQPQHF
TRBV4-1	.	TRBJ1-2	.	TGCGCCAGCAGCCAGGCCGTAGCAGGGGACTATGGCTACACCTTC	CASSQAVAGDYGYTF
TRBV6-1	.	TRBJ2-2	.	TGTGCTACCAGACAGGACCTCGGGGAGCTGTTTTTT	CATRQDLGELFF
TRBV21-1	.	TRBJ2-5	.	TGTGCCAGCAGCACGACAGGGTGCGAAGAGACCCAGTACTTC	CASSTTGCEETQYF
TRBV19	.	TRBJ2-7	.	TGTGCCAGTAGTATAGGGCAGGGAAGCGAGCAGTACTTC	CASSIGQGSEQYF
TRBV6-5	TRBD1	TRBJ2-7	.	TGTGCCAGCAGGACAGGGGGCCCCTACGAGCAGTACTTC	CASRTGGPYEQYF
TRBV5-1	.	TRBJ2-1	.	TGCGCCAGCAGCGCGGGCGGTGAGCAGTTCTTC	CASSAGGEQFF